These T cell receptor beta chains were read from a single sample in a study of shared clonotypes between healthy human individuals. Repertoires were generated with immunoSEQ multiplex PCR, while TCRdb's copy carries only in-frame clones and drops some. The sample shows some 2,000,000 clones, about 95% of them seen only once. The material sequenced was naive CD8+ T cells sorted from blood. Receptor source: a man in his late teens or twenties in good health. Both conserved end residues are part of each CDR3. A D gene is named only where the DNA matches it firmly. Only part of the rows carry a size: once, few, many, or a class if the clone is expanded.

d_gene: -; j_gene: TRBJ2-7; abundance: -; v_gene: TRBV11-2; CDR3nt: TGTGCCAGCAGCTTAGCCCGGGACTACGAGCAGTACTTC; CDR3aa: CASSLARDYEQYF
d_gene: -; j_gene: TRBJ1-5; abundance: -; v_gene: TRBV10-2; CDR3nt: TGCGCCAGCAGTGACAGGGGTGGCAATCAGCCCCAGCATTTT; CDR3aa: CASSDRGGNQPQHF
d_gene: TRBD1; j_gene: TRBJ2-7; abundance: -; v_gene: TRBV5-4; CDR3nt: TGTGCCAGCAGCTTGGATGGGACAGCTGAAAACTACGAGCAGTACTTC; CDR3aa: CASSLDGTAENYEQYF
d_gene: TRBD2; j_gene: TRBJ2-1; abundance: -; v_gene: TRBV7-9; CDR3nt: TGTGCCAGCAGCTTAGGCGAGGGACTAGTAGCCCCCCACAATGAGCAGTTCTTC; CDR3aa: CASSLGEGLVAPHNEQFF
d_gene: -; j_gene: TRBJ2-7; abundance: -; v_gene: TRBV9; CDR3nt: TGTGCCAGCAGCGTGGGACCGTCCTACGAGCAGTACTTC; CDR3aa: CASSVGPSYEQYF
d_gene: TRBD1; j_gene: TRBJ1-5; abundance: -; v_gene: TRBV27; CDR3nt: TGTGCCAGCAGTGACAGGGGGAATCAGCCCCAGCATTTT; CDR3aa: CASSDRGNQPQHF
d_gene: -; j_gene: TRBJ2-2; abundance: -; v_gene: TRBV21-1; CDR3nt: TGTGCCAGCAGCAAAGGCCTCGGCCAGTCCGGGGAGCTGTTTTTT; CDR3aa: CASSKGLGQSGELFF
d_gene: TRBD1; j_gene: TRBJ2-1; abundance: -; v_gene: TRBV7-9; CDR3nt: TGTGCCAGCAGCTTAGTGACAGGGGGAGGATACAATGAGCAGTTCTTC; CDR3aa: CASSLVTGGGYNEQFF
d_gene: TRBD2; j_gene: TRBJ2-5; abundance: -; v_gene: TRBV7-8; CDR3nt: TGTGCCAGCAGCTCGCGACTAGCGGGGGGCGAGTACCAAGAGACCCAGTACTTC; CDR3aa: CASSSRLAGGEYQETQYF
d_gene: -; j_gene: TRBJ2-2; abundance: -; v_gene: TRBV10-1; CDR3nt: TGCGCCAGCAGTGAGACGGGGGTCACCGGGGAGCTGTTTTTT; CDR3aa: CASSETGVTGELFF
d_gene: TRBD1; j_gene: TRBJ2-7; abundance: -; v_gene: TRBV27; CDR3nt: TGTGCCAGCAGTTTATTGGGACAGTCCTACGAGCAGTACTTC; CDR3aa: CASSLLGQSYEQYF
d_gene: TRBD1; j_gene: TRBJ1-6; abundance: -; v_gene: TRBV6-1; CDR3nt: TGTGCCAGCAGTGAAAGGGGGCGCGGTGGCAGAAATAATTCACCCCTCCACTTT; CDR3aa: CASSERGRGGRNNSPLHF
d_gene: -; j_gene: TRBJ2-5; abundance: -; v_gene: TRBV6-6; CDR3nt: TGTGCCAGCAGTTACCTGAAGTGGAAGACCCAGTACTTC; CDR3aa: CASSYLKWKTQYF
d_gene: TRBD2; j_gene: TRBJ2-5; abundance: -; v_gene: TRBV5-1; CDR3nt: TGCGCCAGCAGCTTGGCGGTAACCCGAATAGCGGGGCCGGGGGAGACCCAGTACTTC; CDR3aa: CASSLAVTRIAGPGETQYF
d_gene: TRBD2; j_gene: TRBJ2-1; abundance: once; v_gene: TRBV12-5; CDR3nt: TGTGCTAGTGGTCCGCGGGGGGGCCATGATGAGCAGTTCTTC; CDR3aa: CASGPRGGHDEQFF
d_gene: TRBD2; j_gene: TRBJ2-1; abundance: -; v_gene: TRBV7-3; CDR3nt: TGTGCCAGCAGCTCTAGCGGGAACCCCTACAATGAGCAGTTCTTC; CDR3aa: CASSSSGNPYNEQFF
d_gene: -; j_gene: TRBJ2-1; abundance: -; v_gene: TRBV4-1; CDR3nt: TGCGCCAGCAGCCAAGATCCCCGGACAACGGAGGGGGACAATGAGCAGTTCTTC; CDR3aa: CASSQDPRTTEGDNEQFF
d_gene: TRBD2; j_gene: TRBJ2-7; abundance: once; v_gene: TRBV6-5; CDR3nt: TGTGCCAGCAGTTACACTCTAGCGGGAGGCGAGCAGTACTTC; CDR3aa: CASSYTLAGGEQYF
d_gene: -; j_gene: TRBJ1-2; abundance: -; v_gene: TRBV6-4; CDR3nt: TGTGCCAGCAGTGACTATCCCACGACGGAAGTCTATGGCTACACCTTC; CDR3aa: CASSDYPTTEVYGYTF
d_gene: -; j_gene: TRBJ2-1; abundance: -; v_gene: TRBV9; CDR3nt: TGTGCCAGCAGCGTAGAAGGAGGGTTGGGCGATGAGCAGTTCTTC; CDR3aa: CASSVEGGLGDEQFF
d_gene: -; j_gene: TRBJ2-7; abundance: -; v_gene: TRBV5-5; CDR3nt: TGTGCCAGCAGCTGGGACACATCGAGGGCATCCTACGAGCAGTACTTC; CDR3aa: CASSWDTSRASYEQYF
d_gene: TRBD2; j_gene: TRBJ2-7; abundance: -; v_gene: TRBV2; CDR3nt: TGTGCCAGCAGTCCCGGGACTAGCGGATCGAAGGCCTACGAGCAGTACTTC; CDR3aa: CASSPGTSGSKAYEQYF
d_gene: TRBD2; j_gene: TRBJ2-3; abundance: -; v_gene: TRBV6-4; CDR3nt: TGTGCCAGCAGTGATAGCGGGAGCTCAGATACGCAGTATTTT; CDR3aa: CASSDSGSSDTQYF
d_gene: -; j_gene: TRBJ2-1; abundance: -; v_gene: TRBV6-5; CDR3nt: TGTGCCAGCAGTTATTCGGCGGGGGCTCTCTACAATGAGCAGTTCTTC; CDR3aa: CASSYSAGALYNEQFF
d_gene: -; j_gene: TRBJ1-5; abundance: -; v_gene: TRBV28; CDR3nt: TGTGCCAGCAGTTTGTGGGGGGCAGATCAGCCCCAGCATTTT; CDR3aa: CASSLWGADQPQHF
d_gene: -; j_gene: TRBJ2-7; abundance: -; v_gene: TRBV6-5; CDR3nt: TGTGCCAGCAGGGTAGGGACCGGATCCTACGAGCAGTACTTC; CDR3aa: CASRVGTGSYEQYF
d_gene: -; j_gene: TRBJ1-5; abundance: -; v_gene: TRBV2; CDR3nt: TGTGCCAGCAGTGAATTGGGGGCGGTGGGCAATCAGCCCCAGCATTTT; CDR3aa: CASSELGAVGNQPQHF
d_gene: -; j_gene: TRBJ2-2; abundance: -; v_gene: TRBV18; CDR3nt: TGTGCCAGCTCACCGGTTGGGGGCGCAAACGGGGAGCTGTTTTTT; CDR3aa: CASSPVGGANGELFF
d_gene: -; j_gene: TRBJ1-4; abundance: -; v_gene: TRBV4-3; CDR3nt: TGCGCCAGCAGCCAAGATTGGGGAAGCTTTAATGAAAAACTGTTTTTT; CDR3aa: CASSQDWGSFNEKLFF
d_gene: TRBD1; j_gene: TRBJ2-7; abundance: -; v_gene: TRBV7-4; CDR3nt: TGTGCCAGCAGCTCCTCCAGGGGGCGCGGAGGAACATTCGTCCACGAGCAGTACTTC; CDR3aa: CASSSSRGRGGTFVHEQYF